What follows describes a single T cell receptor (beta chain). This specimen comes from a study of blood T cell repertoires in COVID-19. Using immunoSEQ multiplex PCR, the repertoire was profiled, and TCRdb retains in-frame clones only, with some absent. Here the sample spans approximately 58,000 clones, 90% being singletons. CDR1 and CDR2 (germline): MDHEN, SYDVKM. The CDR3 is 13 amino acids. Trimming took off 4 bases at V and 0 bases at J, with 5 bases between the two ends. The sequence derives from a human donor in a cohort sampled during active COVID-19. Sequencing input: peripheral blood. The chain carries TRBV28 and TRBJ2-3; D is uncertain. CDR3 nucleotides: TGTGCCAGCAGTTGGGCTAGCACAGATACGCAGTATTTT. It is translated as CASSWASTDTQYF.